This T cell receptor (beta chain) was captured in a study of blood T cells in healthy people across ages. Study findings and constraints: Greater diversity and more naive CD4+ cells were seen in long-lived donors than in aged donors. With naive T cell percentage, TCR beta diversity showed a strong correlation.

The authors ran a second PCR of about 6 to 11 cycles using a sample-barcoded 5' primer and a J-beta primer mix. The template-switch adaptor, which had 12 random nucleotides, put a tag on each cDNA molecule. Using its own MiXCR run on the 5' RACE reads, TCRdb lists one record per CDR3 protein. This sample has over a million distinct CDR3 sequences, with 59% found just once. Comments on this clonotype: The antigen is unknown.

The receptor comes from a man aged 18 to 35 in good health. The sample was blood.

The CDR3 DNA is TGCGCCAGCAGAAAGGCAGGGGTGAATTCACCCCTCCACTTT. The encoded protein is CASRKAGVNSPLHF. The V call is TRBV4-1, the J call TRBJ1-6; D possibly corresponds to TRBD1 (6 bases). V dropped 6 bases and J dropped 7 bases, with 13 bases sitting between them. Germline values: CDR1 MGHRA, CDR2 YSYEKL. The CDR3 runs to 14 residues.